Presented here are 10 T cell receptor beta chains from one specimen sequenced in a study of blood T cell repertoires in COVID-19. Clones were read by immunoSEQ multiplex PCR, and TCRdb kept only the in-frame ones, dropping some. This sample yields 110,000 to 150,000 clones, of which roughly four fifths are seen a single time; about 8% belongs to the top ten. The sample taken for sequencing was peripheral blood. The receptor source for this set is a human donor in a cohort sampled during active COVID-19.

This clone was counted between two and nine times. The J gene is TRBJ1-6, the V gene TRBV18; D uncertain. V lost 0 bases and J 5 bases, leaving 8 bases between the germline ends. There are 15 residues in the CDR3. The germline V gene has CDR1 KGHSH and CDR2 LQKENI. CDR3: CASSPPSLHNSPLHF. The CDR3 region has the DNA TGTGCCAGCTCACCACCTTCACTCCATAATTCACCCCTCCACTTT.

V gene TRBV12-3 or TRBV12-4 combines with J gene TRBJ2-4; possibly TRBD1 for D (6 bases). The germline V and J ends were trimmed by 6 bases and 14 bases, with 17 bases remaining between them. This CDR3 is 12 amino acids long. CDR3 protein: CASSQGQLEEYF. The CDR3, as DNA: TGTGCCAGCAGCCAAGGACAGCTCGAGGAGTACTTC.

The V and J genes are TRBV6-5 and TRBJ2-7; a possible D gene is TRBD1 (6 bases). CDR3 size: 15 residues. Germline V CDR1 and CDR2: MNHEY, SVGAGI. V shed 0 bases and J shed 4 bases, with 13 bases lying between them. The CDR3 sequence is CASSYSSQGGYEQYF. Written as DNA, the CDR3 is TGTGCCAGCAGTTACTCCTCACAGGGTGGATACGAGCAGTACTTC.

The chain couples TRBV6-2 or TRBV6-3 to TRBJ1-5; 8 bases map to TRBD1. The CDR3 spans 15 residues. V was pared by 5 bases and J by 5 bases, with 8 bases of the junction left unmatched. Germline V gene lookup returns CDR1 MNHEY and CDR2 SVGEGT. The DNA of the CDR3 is TGTGCCAGCAGTCCCCGGACAGGGTTCCATCAGCCCCAGCATTTT. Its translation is CASSPRTGFHQPQHF.

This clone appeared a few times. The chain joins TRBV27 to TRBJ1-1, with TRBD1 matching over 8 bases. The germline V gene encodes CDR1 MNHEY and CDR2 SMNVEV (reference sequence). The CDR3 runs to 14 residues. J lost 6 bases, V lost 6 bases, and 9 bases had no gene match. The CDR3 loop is CASRPRTGTSEAFF. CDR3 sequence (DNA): TGTGCCAGCAGGCCCCGGACAGGGACCTCTGAAGCTTTCTTT.

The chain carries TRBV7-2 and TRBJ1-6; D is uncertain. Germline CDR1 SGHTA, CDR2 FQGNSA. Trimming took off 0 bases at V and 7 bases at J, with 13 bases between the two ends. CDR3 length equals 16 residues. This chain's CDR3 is CASSLAILTRNSPLHF. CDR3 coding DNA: TGTGCCAGCAGCTTAGCGATACTCACGAGGAATTCACCCCTCCACTTT.

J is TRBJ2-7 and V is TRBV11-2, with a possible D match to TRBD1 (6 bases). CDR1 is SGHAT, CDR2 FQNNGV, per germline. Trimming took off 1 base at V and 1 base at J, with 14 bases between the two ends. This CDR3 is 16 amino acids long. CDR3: CASSLAVGAASYEQYF. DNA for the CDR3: TGTGCCAGCAGCTTAGCGGTGGGGGCGGCTTCCTACGAGCAGTACTTC.

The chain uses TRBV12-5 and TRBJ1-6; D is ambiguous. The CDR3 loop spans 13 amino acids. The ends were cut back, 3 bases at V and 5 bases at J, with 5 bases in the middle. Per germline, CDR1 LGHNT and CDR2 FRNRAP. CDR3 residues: CASGFQDNSPLHF. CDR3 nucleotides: TGTGCTAGTGGTTTCCAGGATAATTCACCCCTCCACTTT.

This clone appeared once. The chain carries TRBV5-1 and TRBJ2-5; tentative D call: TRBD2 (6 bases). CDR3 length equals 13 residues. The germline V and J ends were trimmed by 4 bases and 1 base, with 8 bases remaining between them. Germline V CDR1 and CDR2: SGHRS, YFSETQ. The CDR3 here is CASSQGGQETQYF. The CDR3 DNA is TGCGCCAGCAGCCAGGGAGGCCAAGAGACCCAGTACTTC. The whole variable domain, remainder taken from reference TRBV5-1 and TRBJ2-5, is KAGVTQTPRYLIKTRGQQVTLSCSPISGHRSVSWYQQTPGQGLQFLFEYFSETQRNKGNFPGRFSGRQFSNSRSEMNVSTLELGDSALYLCASSQGGQETQYFGPGTRLLVL.

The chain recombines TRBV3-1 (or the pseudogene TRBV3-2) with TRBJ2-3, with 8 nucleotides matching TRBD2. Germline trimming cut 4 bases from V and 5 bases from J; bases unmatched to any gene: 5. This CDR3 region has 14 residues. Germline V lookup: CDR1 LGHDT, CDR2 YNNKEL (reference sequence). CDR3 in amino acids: CASSPGTREDTQYF. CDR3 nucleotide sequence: TGTGCCAGCAGCCCAGGGACTAGAGAAGATACGCAGTATTTT.